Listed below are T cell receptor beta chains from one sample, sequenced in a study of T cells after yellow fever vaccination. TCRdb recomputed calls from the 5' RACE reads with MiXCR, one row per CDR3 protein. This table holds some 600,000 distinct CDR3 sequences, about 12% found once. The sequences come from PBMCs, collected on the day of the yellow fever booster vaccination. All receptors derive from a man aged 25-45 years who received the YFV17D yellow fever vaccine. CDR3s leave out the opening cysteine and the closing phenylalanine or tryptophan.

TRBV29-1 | SVELGEQF
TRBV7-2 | ASSPTLARGDTQY
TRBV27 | ASSQTWSTDTQY
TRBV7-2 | ASSQRVGTNTGELF
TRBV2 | ASTGTAYNSPLH
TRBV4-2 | ASSPTGSEQY
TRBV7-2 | ASSQAQRGAGELF
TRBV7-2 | ASSSSGTRWY
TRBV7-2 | ASSFTSGPAYEQY
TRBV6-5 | ASSYPERNTDTQY
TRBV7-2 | ASSLQRGGRTEAF
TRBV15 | ATSRDRPSGNNEQF
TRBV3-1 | ASSHSASGTQETQY
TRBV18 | ASSPQQLSGGYT
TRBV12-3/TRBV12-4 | ASTNRGLQPQH
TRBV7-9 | ASSFGDISSTDTQY
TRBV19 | ASSMRGSYEQY
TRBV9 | ASSLRGGSDSYNEQF
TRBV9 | ASSVEWRAEHTEAF
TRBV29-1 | SGANTEAF
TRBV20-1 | SARPHTSSRTGELF
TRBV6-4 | ASSPSGLASYNEQF
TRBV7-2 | ASSSWGYEQY
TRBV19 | ASSTTVTRLQPQH
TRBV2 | ASSRRADYNEQF
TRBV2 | ASRREVDTQY
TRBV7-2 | ASSAVENEQF
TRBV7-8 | ASTRGEPNTEAF
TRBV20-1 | SASTSGYYNEQF
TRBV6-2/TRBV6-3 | ASRPGLAGKGGIYNEQF
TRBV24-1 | ATSDTLAGLNEQF
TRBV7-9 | ASSGPPAFPSYEQY
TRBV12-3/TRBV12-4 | ASSTSGDTGELF
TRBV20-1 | TVGAGGADTQY
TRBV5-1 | ASSLEVRGSQETQY
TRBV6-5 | ASSYSHGTGGYEQY
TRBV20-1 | SASSGRATDTQY
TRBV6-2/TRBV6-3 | ASSYTGTSGNHEQF
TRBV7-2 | ASWPGQESYEQY